Following are 27 T cell receptor beta chains from one sample sequenced in a study of T cell clusters in autoimmune cytopenias. One tube held mixed TRB-A and TRB-B primer pools for touch-down PCR. After re-calling the multiplex PCR reads, TCRdb lists one entry per CDR3 protein, DNA absent. The sample table sets out some 5,700 distinct CDR3 sequences. Each sample's input was approximately 270 ng genomic DNA, 38,000 or so genome equivalents. In addition, the sample was reused for a study of T cell repertoires in aging, cancer and after chemotherapy.

What was sequenced was peripheral blood. These receptors came from a human donor in good health.

The rearrangement uses TRBV5-1 and TRBJ1-6; the D gene TCRdb calls, TRBD1, cannot be checked with no DNA. The CDR3 runs to 18 residues. CDR1 and CDR2 from the germline V gene are SGHRS and YFSETQ. CDR3 sequence: CASSSKGQDSSYNSPLHF.

The V gene is TRBV12-3 or TRBV12-4, the J gene TRBJ2-7; with no DNA, the TCRdb D assignment of TRBD1 cannot be verified. The CDR3 consists of 15 residues. CDR3 sequence: CASSLDRDVTYEQYF.

The genes are TRBV24-1 and TRBJ2-7. In germline, CDR1 is KGHDR, CDR2 SFDVKD. The CDR3 totals 12 residues. The CDR3 sequence: CATSDKQYEQYF.

The V call is TRBV20-1, the J call TRBJ1-3. The V gene's germline CDR1 is DFQATT and CDR2 SNEGSKA (reference sequence). This CDR3 is built from 13 residues. The CDR3 spells CSARGSDGNTIYF.

The rearrangement uses TRBV19 and TRBJ2-1; with no DNA, the TCRdb D assignment of TRBD2 cannot be verified. Per germline, CDR1 LNHDA and CDR2 SQIVND (reference sequence). The CDR3 runs 13 residues. The CDR3 region is CASSALAGNEQFF.

The chain uses TRBV20-1 and TRBJ2-2; the TRBD1 assignment by TCRdb is unverifiable without DNA. Looked up from germline, CDR1 is DFQATT and CDR2 is SNEGSKA (reference sequence). CDR3 length: 15 amino acids. The CDR3 spells CSARVGTPVFGELFF.

CDR3 amino acids: CASSGSGQNSPLHF. The rearrangement joins TRBV6-4 to TRBJ1-6. The CDR3 has 14 amino acids. Germline V gene sequence: CDR1 MRHNA, CDR2 SNTAGT.

The J gene is TRBJ1-2, the V gene TRBV27; TCRdb's D call, TRBD1, is unchecked because there is no DNA. The CDR3 is 14 amino acids. CDR1 is MNHEY and CDR2 is SMNVEV in the germline V gene (reference sequence). The CDR3 protein is CASSLTGGSHGYTF.

This chain links TRBV11-2 with TRBJ1-6; TCRdb selects TRBD1, and the lack of DNA leaves this call unchecked. CDR3 length: 12 amino acids. Germline-derived CDR1 and CDR2 are SGHAT and FQNNGV. The CDR3 spells CASRGRDSPLHF.

The chain joins TRBV6-2 or TRBV6-3 to TRBJ2-7. Germline loops: CDR1 MNHEY, CDR2 SVGEGT. The CDR3 has 13 amino acids. CDR3 loop: CASSFTFRGEQYF.

The gene calls are TRBV27 and TRBJ1-2; TCRdb indicates TRBD1, and absent DNA this call remains unverified. The length of the CDR3 is 17 residues. The germline gives CDR1 MNHEY, CDR2 SMNVEV (reference sequence). The CDR3 is CASSPSWGTATNYGYTF.

The chain joins TRBV7-4 to TRBJ2-1; the D gene TCRdb calls, TRBD1, cannot be checked with no DNA. The CDR3 runs to 15 residues. Germline V gene sequence: CDR1 SGHVT, CDR2 SQSDAQ. CDR3 region: CASSSDRGGDNEQFF.

V gene TRBV19 combines with J gene TRBJ1-1; TCRdb's D call of TRBD1 is untestable without DNA. The CDR3 has 15 residues. The germline V gene encodes CDR1 LNHDA and CDR2 SQIVND (reference sequence). CDR3 sequence reads: CASSTQDRLNTEAFF.

This clonotype is medium-sized by frequency. The V and J genes are TRBV6-5 and TRBJ1-1; TCRdb reports TRBD1, a call that lacks DNA to check it against. The CDR3 has 15 residues. CDR1 MNHEY and CDR2 SVGAGI come from the germline V gene. This CDR3 reads CASSYPTGGGTEAFF.

The V and J genes are TRBV5-6 and TRBJ2-7; the D call of TRBD1 rests on TCRdb alone, since no DNA is present to check it. The CDR3 length is 13 residues. Germline CDR1 reads SGHDT; CDR2 reads YYEEEE. CDR3 amino acids: CASSHDRVYEQYF.

J is TRBJ1-1 and V is TRBV5-1. The length of the CDR3 is 13 residues. From germline, CDR1 is SGHRS and CDR2 YFSETQ. CDR3 loop: CASSLGRDSEAFF.

Its frequency marks this clonotype as medium-sized (0.01 to 0.1%). The V gene is TRBV5-4, the J gene TRBJ2-2; no DNA is available, so the TRBD1 call from TCRdb remains unchecked. There are 17 residues in the CDR3. CDR1 SGHNT and CDR2 YYREEE come from the germline V gene (reference sequence). The CDR3 loop reads CASSSNRGVSSGGELFF.

By frequency, this clonotype registers medium-sized (0.01 to 0.1%). The chain carries TRBV6-5 and TRBJ2-1; checking the TCRdb D call of TRBD1 is not possible without DNA. Germline lookup yields CDR1 MNHEY and CDR2 SVGAGI. This CDR3 is built from 12 residues. CDR3 loop: CASSRGGAVEFF.

The chain has TRBV19 and TRBJ1-1; TCRdb indicates TRBD1, and absent DNA this call remains unverified. The CDR3 runs 14 residues. The V gene's germline CDR1 is LNHDA and CDR2 SQIVND (reference sequence). The CDR3 here is CASKVTGVRTEAFF. The whole variable domain, filled in from reference TRBV19 and TRBJ1-1, reads DGGITQSPKYLFRKEGQNVTLSCEQNLNHDAMYWYRQDPGQGLRLIYYSQIVNDFQKGDIAEGYSVSREKKESFPLTVTSAQKNPTAFYLCASKVTGVRTEAFFGQGTRLTVV.

The chain links TRBV5-1 to TRBJ2-6; TCRdb gives TRBD1 as the D gene, but with no DNA this cannot be confirmed. The CDR3 has 17 amino acids. CDR1 SGHRS and CDR2 YFSETQ come from the germline V gene. This CDR3 is CASSTPQTGFGANVLTF.

V usage is TRBV6-6 and J usage is TRBJ1-5. Germline assignment: CDR1 MNHNY and CDR2 SVGAGI (reference sequence). CDR3 size: 16 residues. The CDR3: CASSDSVTGGNQPQHF.

The V and J genes are TRBV20-1 and TRBJ1-2. This CDR3 has 11 amino acids. The V gene's germline CDR1 is DFQATT and CDR2 SNEGSKA (reference sequence). The CDR3: CSVDAPNGYTF.

This sequence joins TRBV18 and TRBJ1-1. The germline gives CDR1 KGHSH, CDR2 LQKENI. This CDR3 has 15 residues. The CDR3 here is CASSPPGLSGTEAFF.

This sequence joins TRBV12-3 or TRBV12-4 and TRBJ1-3. The CDR3 is 11 amino acids. The chain's CDR3 is CASSLSDTIYF.

This clonotype shows up as medium-sized (0.01 to 0.1%) by frequency. The chain links TRBV19 to TRBJ2-7; TCRdb proposes TRBD1, but this gene call is untestable without DNA. Germline CDR1 reads LNHDA; CDR2 reads SQIVND (reference sequence). The CDR3 runs 14 residues. This CDR3 reads CASRTVGGSYEQYF. Variable domain in full (rest from reference TRBV19 and TRBJ2-7): DGGITQSPKYLFRKEGQNVTLSCEQNLNHDAMYWYRQDPGQGLRLIYYSQIVNDFQKGDIAEGYSVSREKKESFPLTVTSAQKNPTAFYLCASRTVGGSYEQYFGPGTRLTVT.

The rearrangement uses TRBV30 and TRBJ1-2. CDR3 length equals 14 residues. The germline gives CDR1 GTSNPN, CDR2 SVGIG (reference sequence). The chain's CDR3 is CAWIFGRENYGYTF. The whole variable domain, filled in from reference TRBV30 and TRBJ1-2, reads SQTIHQWPATLVQPVGSPLSLECTVEGTSNPNLYWYRQAAGRGLQLLFYSVGIGQISSEVPQNLSASRPQDRQFILSSKKLLLSDSGFYLCAWIFGRENYGYTFGSGTRLTVV.

V is TRBV19 and J is TRBJ1-2; TCRdb's assignment of TRBD1 cannot be checked, as there is no DNA. Germline assignment: CDR1 LNHDA and CDR2 SQIVND (reference sequence). The CDR3 has 15 amino acids. The chain's CDR3 is CASSIDAGAGGGYTF.